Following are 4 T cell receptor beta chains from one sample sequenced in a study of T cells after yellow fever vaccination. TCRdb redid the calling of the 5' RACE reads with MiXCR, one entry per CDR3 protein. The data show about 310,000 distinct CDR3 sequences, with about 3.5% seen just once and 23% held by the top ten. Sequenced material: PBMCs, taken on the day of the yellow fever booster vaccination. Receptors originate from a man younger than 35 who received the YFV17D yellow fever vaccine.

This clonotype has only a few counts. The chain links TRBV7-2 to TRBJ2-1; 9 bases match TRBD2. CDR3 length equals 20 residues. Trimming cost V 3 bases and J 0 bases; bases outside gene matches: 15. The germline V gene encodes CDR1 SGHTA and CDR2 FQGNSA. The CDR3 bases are TGTGCCAGCAGCTTGGTTAAGCGGGGGGCGTTTTATTCCTCCTACAATGAGCAGTTCTTC. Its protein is CASSLVKRGAFYSSYNEQFF.

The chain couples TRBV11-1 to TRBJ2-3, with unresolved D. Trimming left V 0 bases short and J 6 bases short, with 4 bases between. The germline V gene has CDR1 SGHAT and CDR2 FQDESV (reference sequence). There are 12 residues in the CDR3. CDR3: CASSLAVDTQYF. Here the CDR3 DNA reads TGTGCCAGCAGCTTAGCCGTGGATACGCAGTATTTT.

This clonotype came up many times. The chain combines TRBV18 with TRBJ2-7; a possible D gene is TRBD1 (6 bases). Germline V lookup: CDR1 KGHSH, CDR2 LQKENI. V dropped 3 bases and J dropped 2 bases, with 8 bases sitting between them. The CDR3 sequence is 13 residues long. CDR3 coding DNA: TGTGCCAGCTCACCGGACAGTGCCTACGAGCAGTACTTC. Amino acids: CASSPDSAYEQYF.

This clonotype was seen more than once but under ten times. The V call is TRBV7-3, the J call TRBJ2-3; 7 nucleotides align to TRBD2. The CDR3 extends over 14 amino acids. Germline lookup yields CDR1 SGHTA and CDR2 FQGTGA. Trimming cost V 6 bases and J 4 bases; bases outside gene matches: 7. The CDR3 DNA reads TGTGCCAGCAGTAGCGGGCCAAGGGCAGATACGCAGTATTTT. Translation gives CASSSGPRADTQYF.